The rows below give T cell receptor beta chains drawn from one sample of a study of blood T cells in healthy people across ages. Each CDR3 protein gets one entry after TCRdb re-called the 5' RACE reads with MiXCR. Among around 1,600,000 distinct CDR3 sequences listed, roughly 43% were seen once. Sequenced sample: blood. These receptors all stem from a woman aged 18 to 35 in good health. Each CDR3 is given with its conserved first and last residue. Each record gives: D gene, clone size, V gene, J gene, CDR3 protein, CDR3 DNA. A D gene is named only where the DNA matches it firmly. Expanded clones get a size class; other rows say once, few or many, or leave the size out.

TRBD2	few	TRBV9	TRBJ2-7	CASSSDPGTSGYEQYF	TGTGCCAGCAGCTCCGATCCCGGGACTAGCGGATACGAGCAGTACTTC
NA	NA	TRBV24-1	TRBJ2-1	CATSEGNSYNEQFF	TGTGCCACCAGTGAGGGGAACTCCTACAATGAGCAGTTCTTC
TRBD2	NA	TRBV6-5	TRBJ2-7	CASSRERGASYEQYF	TGTGCCAGCAGTCGTGAGCGGGGGGCCTCCTACGAGCAGTACTTC
NA	NA	TRBV20-1	TRBJ1-4	CSAQQGGDEKLFF	TGCAGTGCTCAGCAGGGAGGGGATGAAAAACTGTTTTTT
TRBD1	NA	TRBV5-1	TRBJ2-3	CASSLGRGLPDTQYF	TGCGCCAGCAGCTTGGGCAGGGGGCTTCCAGATACGCAGTATTTT
NA	NA	TRBV7-9	TRBJ2-1	CASSQGGGPHNEQFF	TGTGCCAGCAGCCAAGGGGGTGGACCACACAATGAGCAGTTCTTC
NA	NA	TRBV6-2/TRBV6-3	TRBJ1-5	CASSSTGMRNQPQHF	TGTGCCAGCAGTTCTACAGGGATGAGGAATCAGCCCCAGCATTTT
NA	NA	TRBV4-1	TRBJ2-3	CASSRTSARKPSTDTQYF	TGCGCCAGCAGCCGCACCTCCGCACGTAAACCTAGCACAGATACGCAGTATTTT
NA	NA	TRBV12-3/TRBV12-4	TRBJ1-6	CASSPGEGFNSPLHF	TGTGCCAGCAGCCCTGGGGAGGGGTTTAATTCACCCCTCCACTTT
NA	NA	TRBV12-3/TRBV12-4	TRBJ2-2	CASSLTPTNTGELFF	TGTGCCAGCAGTTTAACCCCGACAAACACCGGGGAGCTGTTTTTT
TRBD2	NA	TRBV20-1	TRBJ2-1	CSAGGLAGNSYNEQFF	TGCAGTGCTGGCGGACTAGCGGGGAATTCCTACAATGAGCAGTTCTTC
NA	few	TRBV9	TRBJ2-5	CASSVDGGLQETQYF	TGTGCCAGCAGCGTAGACGGGGGCCTCCAAGAGACCCAGTACTTC
TRBD2	few	TRBV7-9	TRBJ2-5	CASSLSGTKETQYF	TGTGCCAGCAGCTTATCCGGGACTAAAGAGACCCAGTACTTC
NA	NA	TRBV15	TRBJ2-3	CATSIPYGIRTDTQYF	TGTGCCACCAGCATCCCGTATGGAATCCGAACAGATACGCAGTATTTT
TRBD1	NA	TRBV4-3	TRBJ1-6	CASSQTTGTDNSPLHF	TGCGCCAGCAGCCAAACAACCGGGACAGATAATTCACCCCTCCACTTT
TRBD1	NA	TRBV11-2	TRBJ2-7	CASSLARQGSYEQYF	TGTGCCAGCAGCTTAGCCCGACAGGGTTCCTACGAGCAGTACTTC
NA	NA	TRBV14	TRBJ2-5	CASSQESGSQETQYF	TGTGCCAGCAGCCAAGAAAGTGGCAGCCAAGAGACCCAGTACTTC
NA	NA	TRBV7-8	TRBJ1-5	CASSYQDRWNQPQHF	TGTGCCAGCAGCTATCAAGACCGGTGGAATCAGCCCCAGCATTTT
NA	NA	TRBV5-1	TRBJ1-1	CASSLGVGGTEAFF	TGCGCCAGCAGCTTGGGAGTAGGGGGCACTGAAGCTTTCTTT
TRBD2	NA	TRBV5-1	TRBJ2-1	CASSLFGGAYEQFF	TGCGCCAGCAGCTTATTCGGGGGGGCGTATGAGCAGTTCTTC
TRBD2	NA	TRBV11-2	TRBJ2-3	CASSSASGVGYTQYF	TGTGCCAGCAGCTCCGCTAGCGGGGTTGGGTATACGCAGTATTTT
TRBD2	NA	TRBV7-2	TRBJ2-4	CASSSLTTSGSENIQYF	TGTGCCAGCAGCTCGCTAACTACTAGCGGGAGTGAGAACATTCAGTACTTC
TRBD1	NA	TRBV20-1	TRBJ1-2	CSAAVSTGAGYTF	TGCAGTGCTGCAGTATCGACAGGGGCCGGCTACACCTTC
NA	NA	TRBV29-1	TRBJ2-3	CSVERASTDTQYF	TGCAGCGTTGAAAGGGCAAGCACAGATACGCAGTATTTT
NA	few	TRBV12-3/TRBV12-4	TRBJ1-2	CASSLQGAGIANYGYTF	TGTGCCAGCAGTTTGCAAGGGGCAGGGATAGCTAACTATGGCTACACCTTC
TRBD2	NA	TRBV10-3	TRBJ2-5	CAISESTTSGDRETQYF	TGTGCCATCAGTGAGTCAACGACTAGCGGGGATAGAGAGACCCAGTACTTC
NA	NA	TRBV12-3/TRBV12-4	TRBJ1-1	CASSLTWNTEAFF	TGTGCCAGCAGTTTAACCTGGAACACTGAAGCTTTCTTT
NA	few	TRBV9	TRBJ2-7	CASRPLSSYNEQYF	TGTGCCAGCCGACCACTCTCCTCCTACAATGAGCAGTACTTC